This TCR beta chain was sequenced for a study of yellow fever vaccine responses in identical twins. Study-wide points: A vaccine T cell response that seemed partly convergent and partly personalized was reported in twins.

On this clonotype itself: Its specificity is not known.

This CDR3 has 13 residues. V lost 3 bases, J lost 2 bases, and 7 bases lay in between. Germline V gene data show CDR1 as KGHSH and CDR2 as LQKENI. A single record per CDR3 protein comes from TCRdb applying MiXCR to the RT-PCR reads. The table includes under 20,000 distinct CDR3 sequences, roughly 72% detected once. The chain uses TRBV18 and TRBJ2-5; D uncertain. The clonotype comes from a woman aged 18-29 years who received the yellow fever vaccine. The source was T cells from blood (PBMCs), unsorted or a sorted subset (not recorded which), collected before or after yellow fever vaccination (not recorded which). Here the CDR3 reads CASSPGEQETQYF. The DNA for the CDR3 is TGTGCCAGCTCACCGGGCGAGCAAGAGACCCAGTACTTC.